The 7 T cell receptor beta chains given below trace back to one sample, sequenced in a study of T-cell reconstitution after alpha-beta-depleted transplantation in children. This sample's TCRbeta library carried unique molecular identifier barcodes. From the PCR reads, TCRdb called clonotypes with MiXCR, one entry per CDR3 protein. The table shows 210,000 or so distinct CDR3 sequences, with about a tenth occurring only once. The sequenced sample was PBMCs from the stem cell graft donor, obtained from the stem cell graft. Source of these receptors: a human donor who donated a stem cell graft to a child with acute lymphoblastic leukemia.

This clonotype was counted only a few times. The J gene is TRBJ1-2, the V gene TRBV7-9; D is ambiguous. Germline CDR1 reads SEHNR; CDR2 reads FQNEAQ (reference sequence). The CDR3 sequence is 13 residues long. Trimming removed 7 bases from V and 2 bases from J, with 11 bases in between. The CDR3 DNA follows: TGTGCCAGCACCCCAGCGGGGAACTATGGCTACACCTTC. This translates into CASTPAGNYGYTF.

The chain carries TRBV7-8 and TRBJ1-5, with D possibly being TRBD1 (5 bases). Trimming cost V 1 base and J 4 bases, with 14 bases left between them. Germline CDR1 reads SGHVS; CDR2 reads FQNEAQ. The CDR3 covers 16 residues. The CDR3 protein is CASSLGFWGVNQPQHF. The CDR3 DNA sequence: TGTGCCAGCAGCTTAGGGTTTTGGGGGGTGAATCAGCCCCAGCATTTT.

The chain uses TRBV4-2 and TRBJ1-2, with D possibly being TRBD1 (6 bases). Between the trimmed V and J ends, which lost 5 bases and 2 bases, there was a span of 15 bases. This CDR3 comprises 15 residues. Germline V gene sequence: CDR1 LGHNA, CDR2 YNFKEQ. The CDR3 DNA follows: TGTGCCAGCAGCTCCCAAGGGGACACCAACTATGGCTACACCTTC. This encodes CASSSQGDTNYGYTF.

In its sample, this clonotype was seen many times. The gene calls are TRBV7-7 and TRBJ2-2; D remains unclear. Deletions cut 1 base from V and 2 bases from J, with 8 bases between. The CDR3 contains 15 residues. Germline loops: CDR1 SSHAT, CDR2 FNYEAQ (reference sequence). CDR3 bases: TGTGCCAGCAGCTTAGTCGTCGGAAACACCGGGGAGCTGTTTTTT. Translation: CASSLVVGNTGELFF.

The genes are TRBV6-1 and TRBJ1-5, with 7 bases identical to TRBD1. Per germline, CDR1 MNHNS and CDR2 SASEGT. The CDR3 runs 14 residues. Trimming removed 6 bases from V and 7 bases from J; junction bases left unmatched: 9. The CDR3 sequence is CASSVRQGGQPQHF. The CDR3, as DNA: TGTGCCAGCAGCGTACGACAGGGTGGACAGCCCCAGCATTTT.

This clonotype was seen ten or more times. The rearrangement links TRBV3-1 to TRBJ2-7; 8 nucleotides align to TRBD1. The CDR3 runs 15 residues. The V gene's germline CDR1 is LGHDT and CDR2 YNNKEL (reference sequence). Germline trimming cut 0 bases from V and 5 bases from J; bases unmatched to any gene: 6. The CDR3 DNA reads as TGTGCCAGCAGCCAAGATCCTAGACAGGGGAACGAGCAGTACTTC. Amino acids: CASSQDPRQGNEQYF.

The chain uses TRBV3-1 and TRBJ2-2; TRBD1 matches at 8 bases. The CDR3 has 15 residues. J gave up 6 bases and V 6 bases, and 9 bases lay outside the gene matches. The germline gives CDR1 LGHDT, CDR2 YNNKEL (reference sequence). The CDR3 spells CASRQQGVGAGELFF. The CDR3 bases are TGTGCCAGCAGACAACAGGGGGTCGGAGCCGGGGAGCTGTTTTTT.